Presented here are 30 T cell receptor beta chains from one specimen sequenced in a study of OX40 agonist ivuxolimab in advanced cancers. The library relied on the immunoSEQ multiplex PCR assay. TCRdb limited this immuneACCESS table to in-frame rearrangements with V and J called. A share of clones is missing; checked studies link under half to unresolved V genes, and the rest is unexplained. In this sample the table shows some 10,000 clones, more than 80% of which occur a single time. The top ten constitute over 12% of the sample. Sequenced material: CD4+ or CD8+ T cells sorted from blood, taken in a trial of the OX40 agonist ivuxolimab. These receptors all stem from an adult with an advanced solid tumor such as melanoma, head and neck, liver or kidney cancer.

The chain joins TRBV4-1 to TRBJ1-2; the match to TRBD1 covers 8 bases. Germline V gene lookup returns CDR1 MGHRA and CDR2 YSYEKL. The CDR3 covers 13 residues. V lost 4 bases, J lost 7 bases, and 5 bases stayed unmatched. The CDR3 sequence is CASSPTGVFGYTF. The CDR3 DNA is TGCGCCAGCAGCCCGACAGGGGTCTTTGGCTACACCTTC.

This clone was recorded a few times. The rearrangement uses TRBV25-1 and TRBJ2-1, with TRBD1 matching over 7 bases. The CDR3 is 16 amino acids. CDR1 and CDR2 from the germline V gene are MGHDK and SYGVNS. V dropped 1 base and J dropped 4; count of bases not matched to a gene: 7. The CDR3 nucleotides read TGTGCCAGCAGTGAATTGAGGGACAGTCCGTACAATGAGCAGTTCTTC. This translates into CASSELRDSPYNEQFF.

The chain combines TRBV4-2 with TRBJ1-1, with 9 bases that match TRBD1. J was trimmed by 6 bases and V by 0 bases; bases with no gene match: 8. The germline V gene encodes CDR1 LGHNA and CDR2 YNFKEQ. This CDR3 is built from 16 residues. CDR3 loop: CASSQDRARQGAEAFF. In nucleotides, the CDR3 is TGTGCCAGCAGCCAAGATAGGGCGCGACAGGGGGCTGAAGCTTTCTTT.

By share of the sample, this clone is large. The chain couples TRBV27 to TRBJ2-7; TRBD1 aligns across 7 bases. The CDR3 sequence is 15 residues long. The V gene end was trimmed by 3 bases and the J gene end by 5 bases; junction bases not matched to a gene: 10. The V gene's germline CDR1 is MNHEY and CDR2 SMNVEV (reference sequence). CDR3 DNA: TGTGCCAGCAGTTTTGGGTCCACAGGGGTCGACGAGCAGTACTTC. It specifies CASSFGSTGVDEQYF.

This clone was seen only once. The chain combines TRBV6-4 with TRBJ2-3; a possible D gene is TRBD2 (5 bases). From germline, CDR1 is MRHNA and CDR2 SNTAGT. The germline V and J ends were trimmed by 9 bases and 2 bases, with 15 bases remaining between them. This CDR3 is 14 amino acids long. The CDR3 sequence: CASGVGSATDTQYF. The CDR3 region has the DNA TGTGCCAGTGGGGTTGGGAGCGCCACAGATACGCAGTATTTT.

The V and J genes are TRBV14 and TRBJ2-2; perhaps TRBD2 as D (6 bases). The CDR3 has 16 amino acids. V lost 1 base to trimming and J lost 6 bases, with 15 bases between them. Germline V CDR1 and CDR2: SGHDN, FVKESK. The CDR3 loop is CASSQAEGIGAGELFF. The CDR3 bases are TGTGCCAGCAGCCAAGCGGAGGGGATAGGGGCCGGGGAGCTGTTTTTT.

DNA of the CDR3: TGCGCCAGCAGCCAAGAAGGCGCCTCCTACGAGCAGTACTTC. Amino acids: CASSQEGASYEQYF. The chain has TRBV4-1 and TRBJ2-7; D is unresolved. The CDR3 runs 14 residues. V lost 0 bases and J 0 bases, leaving 6 bases between the germline ends. Per the germline V gene, CDR1 is MGHRA and CDR2 is YSYEKL.

V and J are TRBV27 and TRBJ2-7, with D possibly matching TRBD2 (6 bases). The CDR3 covers 13 residues. The germline gives CDR1 MNHEY, CDR2 SMNVEV (reference sequence). V was pared by 7 bases and J by 6 bases, with 16 bases between. CDR3 in DNA: TGTGCCAGCATGGTTGCGGGGAAAGTCGAGCAGTACTTC. This codes for CASMVAGKVEQYF.

The count of this clone is one. The rearrangement links TRBV7-8 to TRBJ1-5, with D perhaps matching TRBD1 (5 bases). The CDR3 spans 16 residues. Trimming took off 5 bases at V and 1 base at J, with 15 bases between the two ends. Per the germline V gene, CDR1 is SGHVS and CDR2 is FQNEAQ. Written as DNA, the CDR3 is TGTGCCAGCAGCGTTGGGCGGGACCTGAGCAATCAGCCCCAGCATTTT. This codes for CASSVGRDLSNQPQHF.

This rearrangement joins TRBV5-1 to TRBJ2-1; TRBD2 aligns across 13 bases. The CDR3 runs 18 residues. V lost 4 bases and J lost 4; bases outside the gene matches: 11. CDR1 is SGHRS, CDR2 YFSETQ, per germline. Here the CDR3 DNA reads TGCGCCAGCAGCCCCCTGACTAGCGGGGGGCGCGATTACAATGAGCAGTTCTTC. Translation gives CASSPLTSGGRDYNEQFF.

Only a few counts were recorded for this clone. The chain joins TRBV4-2 to TRBJ1-1, with TRBD1 matching 10 bases. V was clipped by 6 bases and J by 3 bases; unmatched bases: 10. CDR3 length: 16 residues. Germline CDR1 LGHNA, CDR2 YNFKEQ. CDR3 sequence reads: CASSQNPGQGYTEAFF. In DNA, the CDR3 is TGTGCCAGCAGTCAAAATCCGGGACAGGGGTACACTGAAGCTTTCTTT.

The chain recombines TRBV5-1 with TRBJ2-7; 9 nucleotides align to TRBD1. Germline CDR1 is SGHRS and CDR2 is YFSETQ. The CDR3 length is 13 residues. Unmatched junction bases numbered 3, after V lost 7 bases and J lost 1 base. The CDR3 bases are TGCGCCAGCCGGACAGGGGAATCCTACGAGCAGTACTTC. Translated: CASRTGESYEQYF. The complete variable domain, with remaining parts taken from reference TRBV5-1 and TRBJ2-7, reads KAGVTQTPRYLIKTRGQQVTLSCSPISGHRSVSWYQQTPGQGLQFLFEYFSETQRNKGNFPGRFSGRQFSNSRSEMNVSTLELGDSALYLCASRTGESYEQYFGPGTRLTVT.

The chain combines TRBV6-1 with TRBJ2-5, with D possibly TRBD1 on 7 matching bases. CDR1 and CDR2 (germline): MNHNS, SASEGT. Trimming cost V 2 bases and J 5 bases, with 18 bases left between them. The CDR3 length is 16 residues. DNA for the CDR3: TGTGCCAGCAGTGAACTCCCGGGCAGGGGGGCGGAGACCCAGTACTTC. It is translated as CASSELPGRGAETQYF.

The V call is TRBV11-2, the J call TRBJ1-4; D remains unclear. With 4 bases removed from V and 0 bases from J, the gap between germline ends came to 6 bases. CDR3 length equals 14 residues. Germline CDR1 SGHAT, CDR2 FQNNGV. CDR3 coding DNA: TGTGCCAGCAGCTCATACGCAACTAATGAAAAACTGTTTTTT. Protein sequence: CASSSYATNEKLFF.

The chain combines TRBV10-3 with TRBJ1-2; D perhaps matches TRBD1 (5 bases). The CDR3 is 13 residues long. V dropped 7 bases and J dropped 4 bases, with 13 bases sitting between them. CDR1 is ENHRY and CDR2 is SYGVKD in the germline V gene. The CDR3, as DNA: TGTGCCATCACCGTGGGGGACGGCTATGGCTACACCTTC. Amino acids: CAITVGDGYGYTF.

The chain combines TRBV7-8 with TRBJ2-3, with 10 nucleotides matching TRBD2. The CDR3 has 16 residues. CDR1 is SGHVS and CDR2 is FQNEAQ in the germline V gene. J lost 2 bases, V lost 6 bases, and 8 bases had no gene match. CDR3 protein: CASSSESGRATDTQYF. In nucleotides, the CDR3 is TGTGCCAGCAGTTCAGAGAGCGGGAGGGCCACAGATACGCAGTATTTT.

The rearrangement joins TRBV11-2 to TRBJ2-7, with D maybe TRBD1 (5 bases). The germline V gene encodes CDR1 SGHAT and CDR2 FQNNGV. With 1 base removed from V and 1 base from J, the gap between germline ends came to 8 bases. The CDR3 is made up of 14 amino acids. CDR3 sequence: CASSLGQISYEQYF. DNA of the CDR3: TGTGCCAGCAGCTTAGGACAGATATCCTACGAGCAGTACTTC.

This clone turned up a few times. At one boundary the junction diverges from the germline segment, which might be a read error. V usage is TRBV5-3 and J usage is TRBJ2-7, with D hard to call. TRBV5-3 is assigned to the ORF class and has an uncertain function. The CDR3 consists of 13 residues. In DNA, the CDR3 is TGTGCCAGCAGCTACGCCAGCTCCTACGAGCAGTACTTC. Residues: CASSYASSYEQYF.

V and J are TRBV2 and TRBJ1-4; no clear D gene. This CDR3 region has 13 residues. The V gene lost 10 bases and the J gene lost 0 bases, with 9 bases spanning the gap. Germline V gives CDR1 SNHLY, CDR2 FYNNEI. CDR3 amino acids: CATADATNEKLFF. DNA for the CDR3: TGTGCCACCGCAGATGCAACTAATGAAAAACTGTTTTTT.

The chain employs TRBV19 and TRBJ2-6; possibly TRBD1 for D (6 bases). Looked up from germline, CDR1 is LNHDA and CDR2 is SQIVND (reference sequence). V lost 0 bases, J lost 0 bases, and 6 bases lay in between. The CDR3 runs 16 residues. The DNA for the CDR3 is TGTGCCAGTAGTATAGACAGGGGCTCTGGGGCCAACGTCCTGACTTTC. Protein sequence: CASSIDRGSGANVLTF.

The chain is built from TRBV7-6 and TRBJ2-7; 8 bases are shared with TRBD1. Germline assignment: CDR1 SGHVS and CDR2 FNYEAQ. V lost 2 bases and J lost 4; bases outside the gene matches: 4. The CDR3 extends over 14 amino acids. This CDR3 reads CASSLKTGDYEQYF. The CDR3 coding sequence is TGTGCCAGCAGCTTAAAGACAGGGGATTACGAGCAGTACTTC.

V gene TRBV6-5 combines with J gene TRBJ2-5, with TRBD1 matching over 10 bases. The germline V gene has CDR1 MNHEY and CDR2 SVGAGI. Trimming at V came to 6 bases and at J to 5 bases, leaving 9 bases not matched to a gene. CDR3 length: 15 residues. The CDR3 DNA is TGTGCCAGCAGCCGTGGACAGGGGGGATTGGAGACCCAGTACTTC. This gives the protein CASSRGQGGLETQYF.

This clone occurred once. V usage is TRBV7-8 and J usage is TRBJ2-7, with D hard to call. The CDR3 sequence is 13 residues long. Germline loops: CDR1 SGHVS, CDR2 FQNEAQ. V was cut by 1 base and J by 5 bases, with 9 bases left in between. The CDR3 sequence: CASSLGGRDEQYF. The CDR3 DNA reads TGTGCCAGCAGCTTAGGAGGTCGGGACGAGCAGTACTTC. The full variable domain, rest sourced from reference TRBV7-8 and TRBJ2-7, is GAGVSQSPRYKVAKRGQDVALRCDPISGHVSLFWYQQALGQGPEFLTYFQNEAQLDKSGLPSDRFFAERPEGSVSTLKIQRTQQEDSAVYLCASSLGGRDEQYFGPGTRLTVT.

The V and J genes are TRBV5-6 and TRBJ2-7; unclear D gene. There are 14 residues in the CDR3. Germline V gene lookup returns CDR1 SGHDT and CDR2 YYEEEE. Trimming took 0 bases from V and 7 from J, leaving 14 bases between them. The CDR3 reads CASSLGGDFWEQYF. In DNA, the CDR3 is TGTGCCAGCAGCTTGGGGGGTGACTTCTGGGAGCAGTACTTC.

CDR3 in amino acids: CASSLTSGRADEQFF. CDR3 in DNA: TGTGCCAGCAGCTTGACTAGCGGGAGAGCTGATGAGCAGTTCTTC. The chain uses TRBV5-6 and TRBJ2-1; 11 bases align to TRBD2. The V gene's germline CDR1 is SGHDT and CDR2 YYEEEE. The CDR3 covers 15 residues. Trimming cost V 1 base and J 8 bases; bases outside gene matches: 5.

This chain joins TRBV15 and TRBJ1-5; D gene uncertain. Germline CDR1 is LNHNV and CDR2 is YYDKDF (reference sequence). The V gene lost 1 base and the J gene lost 4 bases, with 17 bases spanning the gap. This CDR3 spans 17 amino acids. The CDR3 region has the DNA TGTGCCACCAGCAGAGGGGCTTCTTCAGAGTGGAATCAGCCCCAGCATTTT. It encodes CATSRGASSEWNQPQHF.

The rearrangement uses TRBV6-1 and TRBJ1-4; D might be TRBD1 (5 bases). Trimming took off 0 bases at V and 5 bases at J, with 13 bases between the two ends. The CDR3 extends over 16 amino acids. Germline CDR1 is MNHNS and CDR2 is SASEGT. CDR3 DNA sequence: TGTGCCAGCAGTGAAGCCCTTGGGGACGGGAATGAAAAACTGTTTTTT. This codes for CASSEALGDGNEKLFF.

This clone came up once. V gene TRBV11-3 combines with J gene TRBJ2-3, with 11 bases fitting TRBD2. With V trimmed by 6 bases and J by 3 bases, 11 bases remained unmatched. The CDR3 is 17 residues long. CDR1 and CDR2 from the germline V gene are SGHNT and YENEEA. The CDR3 bases are TGTGCCAGCAGTCCTCATGGCGGGACTAGCGGTACAGATACGCAGTATTTT. Translated, it gives CASSPHGGTSGTDTQYF.

The chain joins TRBV9 to TRBJ2-2; 11 positions agree with TRBD1. The CDR3 spans 16 residues. Trimming at V came to 5 bases and at J to 2 bases, leaving 5 bases not matched to a gene. Germline CDR1 is SGDLS and CDR2 is YYNGEE. CDR3 nucleotide sequence: TGTGCCAGCAGGGCCGGGACAGGGGGTAACACCGGGGAGCTGTTTTTT. This gives the protein CASRAGTGGNTGELFF.

The chain links TRBV6-5 to TRBJ2-7, with 11 bases aligning to TRBD1. Germline V gives CDR1 MNHEY, CDR2 SVGAGI. The CDR3 covers 15 residues. With 2 bases clipped from V and 7 bases from J, the junction kept 7 bases outside the gene matches. In DNA, the CDR3 is TGTGCCAGCAGTTACACTGGACAGGGGGCTGGAGAGCAGTACTTC. It yields the protein CASSYTGQGAGEQYF.